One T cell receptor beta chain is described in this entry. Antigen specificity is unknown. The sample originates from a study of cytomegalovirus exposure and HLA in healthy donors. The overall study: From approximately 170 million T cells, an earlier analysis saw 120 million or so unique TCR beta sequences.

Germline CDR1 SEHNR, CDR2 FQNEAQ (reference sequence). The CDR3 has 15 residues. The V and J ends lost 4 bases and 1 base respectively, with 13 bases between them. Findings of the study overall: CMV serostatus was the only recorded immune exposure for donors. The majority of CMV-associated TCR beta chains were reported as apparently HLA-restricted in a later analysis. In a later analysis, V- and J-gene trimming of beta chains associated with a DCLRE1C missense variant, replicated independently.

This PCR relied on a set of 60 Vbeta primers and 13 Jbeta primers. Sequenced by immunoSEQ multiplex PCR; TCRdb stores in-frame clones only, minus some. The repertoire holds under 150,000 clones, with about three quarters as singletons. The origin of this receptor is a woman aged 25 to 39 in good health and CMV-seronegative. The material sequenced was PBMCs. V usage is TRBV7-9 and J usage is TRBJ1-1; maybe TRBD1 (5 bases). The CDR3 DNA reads TGTGCCAGCAGCTCAGACAGCCGGCAGAACACTGAAGCTTTCTTT. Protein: CASSSDSRQNTEAFF.